This T cell receptor beta chain was captured by sequencing in a study of blood T cell repertoires in COVID-19. Study at large: Some COVID-19 samples were acute and others convalescent; all came from the United States, Italy and Spain.

Per the authors' pipeline: The authors estimated nucleated cell counts from reference gene primer amplification. The method was immunoSEQ multiplex PCR; TCRdb's version includes in-frame clones alone and lacks a portion of them. The D gene and trimming were derived from the DNA, and the V and J assignments and clone size from that table. The sample yields roughly 140,000 clones, 70% to 90% seen once. The V and J ends lost 2 bases and 2 bases respectively, with 15 bases between them. The germline V gene has CDR1 GTSNPN and CDR2 SVGIG (reference sequence). The length of the CDR3 is 15 residues. The chain has TRBV30 and TRBJ2-5; D possibly corresponds to TRBD2 (6 bases). The clonotype was recovered from an elderly woman with acute or convalescent COVID-19. The sequenced sample consisted of peripheral blood. The CDR3 sequence: CAWSREAGSQETQYF. CDR3 bases: TGTGCCTGGAGTAGGGAGGCGGGGTCACAAGAGACCCAGTACTTC.